The rows below give T cell receptor beta chains drawn from one sample of a study of T cells in narcolepsy. Sequencing used immunoSEQ multiplex PCR; TCRdb keeps in-frame clones, though not all of them. The sample shows some 30,000 clones, approximately 87% of them seen only once. The specimen sequenced was memory (CD45RA-) CD4+ T cells from blood. These receptor sequences come from a human donor in good health. Both conserved end residues are part of each CDR3. Each record gives: J gene, V gene, clone size, D gene, CDR3 DNA, CDR3 protein. The D gene is left open where the match is weak. Clone size is given for some rows only: seen once, a few or many times, or a class if the clone is expanded.

j_gene: TRBJ1-3; v_gene: TRBV5-5; abundance: NA; d_gene: NA; CDR3nt: TGTGCCAGCAGCTTGCTAAAGGGCGCAATTAGGAACACCATATATTTT; CDR3aa: CASSLLKGAIRNTIYF
j_gene: TRBJ1-6; v_gene: TRBV11-1; abundance: NA; d_gene: NA; CDR3nt: TGTGCCAGCAGCCGGGACACCAAGGGTTCACCCCTCCACTTT; CDR3aa: CASSRDTKGSPLHF
j_gene: TRBJ1-2; v_gene: TRBV30; abundance: once; d_gene: NA; CDR3nt: TGTGCCTGGAGTTACCACACCTATGGCTACACCTTC; CDR3aa: CAWSYHTYGYTF
j_gene: TRBJ2-7; v_gene: TRBV7-2; abundance: NA; d_gene: TRBD1; CDR3nt: TGTGCCAGCAGCTTAATGGCAGACAGGGTCTACGAGCAGTACTTC; CDR3aa: CASSLMADRVYEQYF
j_gene: TRBJ1-6; v_gene: TRBV6-1; abundance: NA; d_gene: NA; CDR3nt: TGTGCCAGCAGTGTCACCTTCTCTTCCTCCCTCCACTTT; CDR3aa: CASSVTFSSSLHF
j_gene: TRBJ2-7; v_gene: TRBV15; abundance: few; d_gene: NA; CDR3nt: TGTGCCACCAGCAGAGACTCGGCGGAGCAGTACTTC; CDR3aa: CATSRDSAEQYF
j_gene: TRBJ2-1; v_gene: TRBV7-8; abundance: NA; d_gene: NA; CDR3nt: TGTGCCAGCAGCCCCCGGACTAACTACAATGAGCAGTTCTTC; CDR3aa: CASSPRTNYNEQFF
j_gene: TRBJ2-7; v_gene: TRBV4-2; abundance: NA; d_gene: TRBD2; CDR3nt: TGTGCCAGCAGCCAAGGGACACAGCGGGAGGGCTTGACCTACGAGCAGTGCTTC; CDR3aa: CASSQGTQREGLTYEQCF
j_gene: TRBJ1-1; v_gene: TRBV10-2; abundance: NA; d_gene: NA; CDR3nt: TGCGCCAGCCGCGGGGGGCGGCTAACGCAGAACACTGAAGCTTTCTTT; CDR3aa: CASRGGRLTQNTEAFF
j_gene: TRBJ1-3; v_gene: TRBV5-1; abundance: NA; d_gene: TRBD1; CDR3nt: TGCGCCAGCAGCCCGACAGGGGTAAACACCATATATTTT; CDR3aa: CASSPTGVNTIYF
j_gene: TRBJ2-3; v_gene: TRBV7-3; abundance: NA; d_gene: TRBD2; CDR3nt: TGTGCCAGCAGCTTGACTAGCGGAAGCACAGATACGCAGTATTTT; CDR3aa: CASSLTSGSTDTQYF
j_gene: TRBJ2-1; v_gene: TRBV11-2; abundance: NA; d_gene: NA; CDR3nt: TGTGCCAGCAGCCCCGGATTGACCCAGCAGTTCTTC; CDR3aa: CASSPGLTQQFF
j_gene: TRBJ2-7; v_gene: TRBV6-5; abundance: once; d_gene: TRBD2; CDR3nt: TGTGCCAGCAGCCGAACTAGCGGAGTTTCCTACGAGCAGTACTTC; CDR3aa: CASSRTSGVSYEQYF
j_gene: TRBJ1-2; v_gene: TRBV6-6; abundance: few; d_gene: NA; CDR3nt: TGTGCCAGCAGTCGGGGAAACTATGGCTACACCTTC; CDR3aa: CASSRGNYGYTF
j_gene: TRBJ2-4; v_gene: TRBV19; abundance: NA; d_gene: NA; CDR3nt: TGTGCCAGTAGTAAAGCAGGGGACAAAAACATTCAGTACTTC; CDR3aa: CASSKAGDKNIQYF
j_gene: TRBJ2-7; v_gene: TRBV10-2; abundance: medium-sized; d_gene: NA; CDR3nt: TGCGCCAGCAGTGAGTCGATATCAGGGATCGAGCAGTACTTC; CDR3aa: CASSESISGIEQYF
j_gene: TRBJ2-7; v_gene: TRBV11-2; abundance: NA; d_gene: TRBD2; CDR3nt: TGTGCCAGCAGCTTAGTAGTAGCGGGGCACGAGCAGTACTTC; CDR3aa: CASSLVVAGHEQYF